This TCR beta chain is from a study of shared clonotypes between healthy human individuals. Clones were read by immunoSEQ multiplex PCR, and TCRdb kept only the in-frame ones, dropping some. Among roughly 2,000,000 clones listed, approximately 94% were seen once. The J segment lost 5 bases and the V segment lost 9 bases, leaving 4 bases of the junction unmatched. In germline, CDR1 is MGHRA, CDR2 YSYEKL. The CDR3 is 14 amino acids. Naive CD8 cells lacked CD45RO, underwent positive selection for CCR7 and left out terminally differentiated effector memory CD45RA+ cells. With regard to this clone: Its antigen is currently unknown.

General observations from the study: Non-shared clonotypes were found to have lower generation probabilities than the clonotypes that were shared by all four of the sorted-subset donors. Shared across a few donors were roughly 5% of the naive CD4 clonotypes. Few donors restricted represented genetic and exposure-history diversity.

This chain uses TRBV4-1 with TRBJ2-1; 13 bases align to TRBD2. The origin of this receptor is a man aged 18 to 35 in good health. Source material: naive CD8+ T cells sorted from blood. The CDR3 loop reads CASRGTSGDNEQFF. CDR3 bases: TGCGCCAGTAGGGGGACTAGCGGGGACAATGAGCAGTTCTTC.